The clone carrying this TCR beta chain occurred once. The sample belongs to a study of blood T cell repertoires in COVID-19. Study summary: The United States, Italy and Spain were the sources of the acute and convalescent COVID-19 samples. PBMCs, B-cell-depleted T cells, or T cells provided the cDNA or gDNA that made up the material.

Assay: immunoSEQ multiplex PCR; the TCRdb copy retains only in-frame clones and omits some. Here the sample spans 140,000 or so clones, 70% to 90% being singletons. The specimen was peripheral blood. The clonotype originates from a man in his sixties or seventies with acute or convalescent COVID-19.

The CDR3 here is CASGTPPLKSGGYTF. Here the CDR3 DNA reads TGTGCCAGCGGCACACCTCCCCTTAAATCTGGTGGCTACACCTTC. This chain joins TRBV27 and TRBJ1-2; D gene unclear. This CDR3 is 15 amino acids long. CDR1 and CDR2 from the germline V gene are MNHEY and SMNVEV (reference sequence). Deletions cut 8 bases from V and 7 bases from J, with 23 bases between.